Here is one T cell receptor beta chain with its context. Its cognate antigen is unknown. The CDR3 totals 13 residues. Looked up from germline, CDR1 is MNHNS and CDR2 is SASEGT. Trimming removed 4 bases at V and 1 base at J, with 8 bases between. The data were produced by immunoSEQ multiplex PCR, yet TCRdb's version contains in-frame clones alone and is incomplete. The sample includes tens of thousands of clones, around 83% of them seen just once. The data originate from a study of graft-versus-host responses after intestinal transplantation. Study details: Anti-thymocyte globulin was used for induction in all recipients, who then took tacrolimus and steroids for approximately 3 years.

Findings and caveats of the study: The recipient marrow held GvH clones, and some of them showed up first in ileum or blood. Some patients had graft-donor T cell macrochimerism, and their allografts showed high graft-versus-host to host-versus-graft clonal ratios.

V and J are TRBV6-1 and TRBJ2-7; the D call may be TRBD1 or TRBD2 (5 bases each). The receptor comes from a human patient who received an intestinal transplant, so some T cells may come from the graft donor. Sample: PBMCs, taken more than 950 days after transplant. CDR3 coding DNA: TGTGCCAGCAGTGCCGGGGCATCCTACGAGCAGTACTTC. Translating gives CASSAGASYEQYF.